Below, one TCR beta chain is given with its context. Its antigen is not known. This specimen belongs to a study of T cell responses to AZD1222 COVID-19 vaccine. The protocol was immunoSEQ multiplex PCR, while the TCRdb copy is restricted to in-frame clones and leaves out a portion. Counted here are some 200,000 clones, 90% to 95% occurring once; the ten biggest clones make up approximately 4%. General study findings and limits: Spike as a whole was targeted by vaccine-associated CD4 TCRs, dominant at 160-218 and 743-854. Spike-specific TCRs gained breadth and depth after people received two AZD1222 doses. Mostly white British, mostly female donors; authors suggested clonal diversity may be underestimated.

CDR3 length equals 14 residues. V trimming: 1 base; J trimming: 5 bases; junction bases outside the gene matches: 1. Germline CDR1 reads SGHAT; CDR2 reads FQNNGV. The receptor's source is an adult who received the MenACWY meningococcal vaccine as a control. The J gene is TRBJ2-1, the V gene TRBV11-2, with 8 bases that match TRBD2. The sequencing used peripheral blood, collected 28 days after the second dose of the MenACWY control vaccine. CDR3 nucleotides: TGTGCCAGCAGCTTAGCGGGAGGGAACAATGAGCAGTTCTTC. It translates to CASSLAGGNNEQFF.